This TCR beta chain was retrieved from a study of cytomegalovirus exposure and HLA in healthy donors. Study-wide context: Drawn from HLA-typed donors, tens of millions of unique TCRs were held in an early data release.

With regard to this clone: The antigen is unknown.

This cohort consisted of healthy bone marrow donors. The study's findings and limits: Earlier findings revealed that most TCR beta V segments proved productive either about 90% or about 30% of the time.

From germline, CDR1 is SGHDN and CDR2 FVKESK. The CDR3 runs 13 residues. Trimming cost V 8 bases and J 3 bases, with 14 bases left between them. The PCR used 60 Vbeta and 13 Jbeta primers. The data were produced by immunoSEQ multiplex PCR, yet TCRdb's version contains in-frame clones alone and is incomplete. The sample consists of 85,000 to 100,000 clones, 60% to 85% of them appearing once. The chain employs TRBV14 and TRBJ2-7; a possible D gene is TRBD1 (5 bases). Material for sequencing was PBMCs. This clonotype originated in a man in his fifties in good health and CMV-seropositive. The CDR3 coding sequence is TGTGCCAGCTCAGGGCTAATAGGCTACGAGCAGTACTTC. Protein product: CASSGLIGYEQYF. The variable domain in full, with the rest retrieved from reference TRBV14 and TRBJ2-7, is EAGVTQFPSHSVIEKGQTVTLRCDPISGHDNLYWYRRVMGKEIKFLLHFVKESKQDESGMPNNRFLAERTGGTYSTLKVQPAELEDSGVYFCASSGLIGYEQYFGPGTRLTVT.